This T cell receptor (beta chain) was retrieved from a study of T cell responses to AZD1222 COVID-19 vaccine. Data came from immunoSEQ multiplex PCR; TCRdb stores just in-frame clones and leaves some out. The data show 150,000 to 200,000 clones, about 90% seen once. To note about this clone: The antigen is not known.

The germline gives CDR1 SGHVS, CDR2 FNYEAQ. This CDR3 comprises 19 residues. Losses at the gene ends were 2 bases for V and 1 base for J; bases not matched to a gene: 13. Points from the study as a whole: Close to half of all spike-specific TCRs reportedly target regions of the variants that are unmutated. Only a handful of AZD1222 recipients, six or seven in all, had baseline seropositivity.

Sequenced material: peripheral blood, taken on day 0 of AZD1222 vaccination. This TCR derives from an adult in good health. V usage is TRBV7-6 and J usage is TRBJ2-5; 10 positions match TRBD2. The CDR3 loop reads CASSLRGSGRTKIQETQYF. Here the CDR3 DNA reads TGTGCCAGCAGCTTAAGGGGTAGCGGGAGGACTAAAATCCAAGAGACCCAGTACTTC.